The 9 T cell receptor beta chains listed next were all sequenced from one sample in a study of cytomegalovirus exposure and HLA in healthy donors. This PCR relied on a set of 60 Vbeta primers and 13 Jbeta primers. The data were produced by immunoSEQ multiplex PCR, yet TCRdb's version contains in-frame clones alone and is incomplete. This sample yields 99,000 or so clones, of which more than 65% are seen a single time; over 8% belongs to the top ten. The sample was PBMCs. These TCRs come from a man between 40 and 49 years old in good health and CMV-seropositive.

This clone was seen a handful of times. The V gene is TRBV7-8, the J gene TRBJ2-1; 10 nucleotides agree with TRBD2. After removal of 0 bases from V and 2 bases from J, the junction contained 13 bases not matched to a gene. The germline V gene has CDR1 SGHVS and CDR2 FQNEAQ. This CDR3 contains 20 residues. This chain's CDR3 is CASSLAWLAGDPLTYNEQFF. The CDR3 DNA reads TGTGCCAGCAGCTTAGCGTGGCTAGCGGGAGATCCCCTAACCTACAATGAGCAGTTCTTC.

The chain recombines TRBV7-2 with TRBJ2-3; D uncertain. Germline CDR1 and CDR2: SGHTA and FQGNSA. The CDR3 is 13 amino acids. V was shortened by 5 bases and J by 4 bases, with 10 bases between the two germline ends. CDR3 nucleotides: TGTGCCAGCAGCCCGCCCGGGTCAGATACGCAGTATTTT. Its protein product is CASSPPGSDTQYF.

CDR3 residues: CASSLGLGGYNEQFF. In DNA, the CDR3 is TGTGCCAGCAGCTTAGGGTTAGGGGGCTACAATGAGCAGTTCTTC. The chain employs TRBV7-9 and TRBJ2-1, with D possibly being TRBD1 (6 bases). Per germline, CDR1 SEHNR and CDR2 FQNEAQ (reference sequence). V gave up 1 base and J gave up 3 bases, with 10 bases separating them. The CDR3 length is 15 residues. Looking up the rest from reference TRBV7-9 and TRBJ2-1 gives the full variable domain: DTGVSQNPRHKITKRGQNVTFRCDPISEHNRLYWYRQTLGQGPEFLTYFQNEAQLEKSRLLSDRFSAERPKGSFSTLEIQRTEQGDSAMYLCASSLGLGGYNEQFFGPGTRLTVL.

The V gene is TRBV9, the J gene TRBJ1-2; a possible D gene is TRBD1 (6 bases). The V and J ends lost 3 bases and 3 bases respectively, with 15 bases between them. CDR1 is SGDLS, CDR2 YYNGEE, per germline. There are 15 residues in the CDR3. CDR3 residues: CASSDRGGADYGYTF. Here the CDR3 DNA reads TGTGCCAGCAGCGACCGGGGGGGGGCTGACTATGGCTACACCTTC.

A single count supports this clone. The chain couples TRBV28 to TRBJ1-2; 11 bases agree with TRBD1. Trimming at V came to 5 bases and at J to 5 bases, leaving 7 bases not matched to a gene. The CDR3 consists of 15 residues. Germline-derived CDR1 and CDR2 are MDHEN and SYDVKM. CDR3 region: CASSPPGTGGYGYTF. The CDR3 coding sequence is TGTGCCAGCAGTCCCCCGGGGACAGGGGGTTATGGCTACACCTTC.

The sample holds one count of this clone. V gene TRBV5-1 combines with J gene TRBJ2-1, with TRBD2 identical over 13 bases. J gave up 5 bases and V 4 bases, and 6 bases lay outside the gene matches. The germline gives CDR1 SGHRS, CDR2 YFSETQ. The CDR3 runs to 16 residues. CDR3 nucleotide sequence: TGCGCCAGCAGCCCTCGACTAGCGGGAGGTCACAATGAGCAGTTCTTC. Protein product: CASSPRLAGGHNEQFF.

The chain uses TRBV20-1 and TRBJ2-5; D is undetermined. The CDR3 contains 11 residues. V dropped 5 bases and J dropped 5 bases, with 9 bases sitting between them. The germline V gene has CDR1 DFQATT and CDR2 SNEGSKA (reference sequence). The CDR3 DNA follows: TGCAGTGCTTTTCTTATGGAGACCCAGTACTTC. Residues: CSAFLMETQYF.

This clone occurred a few times. The CDR3, as DNA: TGTGCCAGCAGCTTGGGACTAGCGGTTTACAATGAGCAGTTCTTC. This codes for CASSLGLAVYNEQFF. This sequence joins TRBV5-6 and TRBJ2-1, with TRBD2 matching 9 bases. This CDR3 has 15 amino acids. V shed 0 bases, J shed 4 bases, and the junction held 2 bases outside the gene matches. CDR1 and CDR2 (germline): SGHDT, YYEEEE.

The rearrangement joins TRBV12-5 to TRBJ2-5; TRBD2 aligns across 11 bases. With 4 bases clipped from V and 1 base from J, the junction kept 2 bases outside the gene matches. The length of the CDR3 is 15 residues. Germline values: CDR1 LGHNT, CDR2 FRNRAP. Here the CDR3 DNA reads TGTGCTAGTGGTTACCTAGCGGGGGGCCAAGAGACCCAGTACTTC. As protein: CASGYLAGGQETQYF.